The sequence of this T cell receptor beta chain was determined in a study of T cells after yellow fever vaccination. Study results and caveats: Abundant clonotypes from the bulk population could have been carried over as contaminants into FACS-sorted repertoires.

This clonotype was recorded many times. What it binds is unknown. Via MiXCR, TCRdb re-called the 5' RACE reads, giving one row per CDR3 protein. The table includes about 320,000 distinct CDR3 sequences, approximately 4% detected once. The source is a young man who received the YFV17D yellow fever vaccine. Here the sequenced sample was PBMCs, taken 15 days after the yellow fever booster vaccination.

The CDR3 is CASSQETSGFTDTQYF. As DNA, the CDR3 is TGCGCCAGCAGCCAAGAAACTAGCGGATTCACAGATACGCAGTATTTT. V is TRBV4-1 and J is TRBJ2-3, with 8 bases that match TRBD2. Germline loops: CDR1 MGHRA, CDR2 YSYEKL. V shed 0 bases and J 2 bases; nucleotides not matched to a gene: 4. The CDR3 loop spans 16 amino acids.